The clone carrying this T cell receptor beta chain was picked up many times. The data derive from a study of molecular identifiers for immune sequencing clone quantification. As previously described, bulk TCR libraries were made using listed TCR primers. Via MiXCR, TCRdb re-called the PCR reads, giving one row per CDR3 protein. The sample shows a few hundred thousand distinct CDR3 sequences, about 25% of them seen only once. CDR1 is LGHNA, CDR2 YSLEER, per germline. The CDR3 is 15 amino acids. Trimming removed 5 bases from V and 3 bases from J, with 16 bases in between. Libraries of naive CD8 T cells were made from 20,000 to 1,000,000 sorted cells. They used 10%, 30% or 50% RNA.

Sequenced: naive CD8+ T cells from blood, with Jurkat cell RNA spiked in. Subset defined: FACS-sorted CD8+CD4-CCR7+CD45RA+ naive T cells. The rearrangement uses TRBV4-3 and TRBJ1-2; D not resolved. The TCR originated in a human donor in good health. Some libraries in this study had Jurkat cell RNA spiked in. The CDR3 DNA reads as TGCGCCAGCAGCGGGTCCCGAGGCCGGGACTATGGCTACACCTTC. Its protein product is CASSGSRGRDYGYTF.